Listed below are T cell receptor beta chains from one sample, sequenced in a study of T cell responses to AZD1222 COVID-19 vaccine. Repertoires were generated with immunoSEQ multiplex PCR, while TCRdb's copy carries only in-frame clones and drops some. Counted here are 150,000 or so clones, 91% occurring once; the ten biggest clones make up approximately 1.5%. Sample: peripheral blood, taken on day 0 of AZD1222 vaccination. These receptors all stem from an adult in good health. Both conserved end residues are part of each CDR3. The D gene is left open where the match is weak. Expanded clones get a size class; other rows say once, few or many, or leave the size out.

TRBJ2-1 - - 11 TRBV3-1/TRBV3-2 TGTGCCAGCAGCCATTATAATGAGCAGTTCTTC CASSHYNEQFF
TRBJ2-2 - once 18 TRBV9 TGTGCCAGCAGCGTCCCCAGGGAGCCGCCTTGGGGCACCGGGGAGCTGTTTTTT CASSVPREPPWGTGELFF
TRBJ1-1 - - 11 TRBV19 TGTGCCAGTACCTCTCGCTCGGAAGCTTTCTTT CASTSRSEAFF
TRBJ2-7 TRBD1 few 13 TRBV6-5 TGTGCCAGCAGGGGGACAGTACTCTACGAGCAGTACTTC CASRGTVLYEQYF
TRBJ2-3 TRBD1 once 15 TRBV29-1 TGCAGCGTACTAACGGACAGGGGCTGGACAGATACGCAGTATTTT CSVLTDRGWTDTQYF
TRBJ1-1 - - 12 TRBV12-3/TRBV12-4 TGTGCCAGCAGTGTGTCCCCGACTGAAGCTTTCTTT CASSVSPTEAFF
TRBJ1-1 TRBD1 - 14 TRBV19 TGTGCCAGTAGTAGGGGGACAGTGAACACTGAAGCTTTCTTT CASSRGTVNTEAFF
TRBJ2-5 TRBD1 - 16 TRBV18 TGTGCCAGCTCACCAATCGGACAGGGCGGCCAAGAGACCCAGTACTTC CASSPIGQGGQETQYF
TRBJ2-1 - - 13 TRBV6-2/TRBV6-3 TGTGCCAGCACCCCGAGGGGGTTGAGGGAGCAGTTCTTC CASTPRGLREQFF
TRBJ2-2 TRBD1 - 16 TRBV6-2/TRBV6-3 TGTGCCAGCAGTTACTCACCGGGACAGGGCACCGGGGAGCTGTTTTTT CASSYSPGQGTGELFF
TRBJ2-7 - - 11 TRBV11-3 TGTGCCAGCAGCTTAGGGACCGAGCAGTACTTC CASSLGTEQYF
TRBJ2-1 TRBD2 - 14 TRBV30 TGTGCCTGGAGCACTAGCGGGACGTACAATGAGCAGTTCTTC CAWSTSGTYNEQFF
TRBJ2-5 - - 14 TRBV27 TGTGCCAGCAGTGTAGGGGCCCTTCAAGAGACCCAGTACTTC CASSVGALQETQYF
TRBJ2-1 - - 13 TRBV29-1 TGCAGCGTTGAACCGGCTGGCTTCGGGGAGCAGTTCTTC CSVEPAGFGEQFF
TRBJ1-3 - few 16 TRBV25-1 TGTGCCAGCAGTGAATATGGCACGGTTGCCGGAAACACCATATATTTT CASSEYGTVAGNTIYF
TRBJ1-1 - - 14 TRBV11-3 TGTGCCAGCAGCTTGGCGGGGGGGAACACTGAAGCTTTCTTT CASSLAGGNTEAFF
TRBJ2-7 - - 15 TRBV6-2/TRBV6-3 TGTGCCAGCAGTTACGTGGGGGTTACGTCCTACGAGCAGTACTTC CASSYVGVTSYEQYF
TRBJ1-2 - - 12 TRBV6-1 TGTGCCAGCAGTGAGATTTGGGGCGGCTACACCTTC CASSEIWGGYTF
TRBJ2-1 TRBD1 once 13 TRBV6-6 TGTGCCAGCAGTGGCCCAGGGGACAGTGAGCAGTTCTTC CASSGPGDSEQFF
TRBJ1-6 - - 14 TRBV7-3 TGTGCCAGCAGCTTAGGGACAAATAATTCACCCCTCCACTTT CASSLGTNNSPLHF
TRBJ2-4 - - 14 TRBV7-2 TGTGCCAGCAGCCCCGAAGGGGGATCGGGCATTCAGTACTTC CASSPEGGSGIQYF
TRBJ1-1 - - 14 TRBV27 TGTGCCAGCAGGGACGAGACAGTGAACACTGAAGCTTTCTTT CASRDETVNTEAFF
TRBJ1-1 - - 14 TRBV7-2 TGTGCCAGCAGCAAAGGGGGTCGGGACACTGAAGCTTTCTTT CASSKGGRDTEAFF
TRBJ1-2 TRBD1 - 15 TRBV19 TGTGCCAGTAGCACAGGGGGGGGTCTTAACTATGGCTACACCTTC CASSTGGGLNYGYTF
TRBJ1-1 - - 13 TRBV6-5 TGTGCCAGCTCGGTTTTGGGCCCCACTGAAGCTTTCTTT CASSVLGPTEAFF
TRBJ2-1 - - 12 TRBV12-3/TRBV12-4 TGTGCCAGCAGTTTCCGCAACAATGAGCAGTTCTTC CASSFRNNEQFF
TRBJ2-4 - - 12 TRBV12-3/TRBV12-4 TGTGCCAGCAGTTGGAGGGGAAACATTCAGTACTTC CASSWRGNIQYF
TRBJ1-1 - - 13 TRBV6-4 TGTGCCAGCAGTGACTCAGCGAACACTGAAGCTTTCTTT CASSDSANTEAFF
TRBJ2-1 - - 17 TRBV9 TGTGCCAGCAGCGTAGCAGCGTCGGAGCGGCTAGACAATGAGCAGTTCTTC CASSVAASERLDNEQFF
TRBJ2-2 - - 16 TRBV10-2 TGCGCCAGCATCAGGGCCCTCGTCCCGAACACCGGGGAGCTGTTTTTT CASIRALVPNTGELFF
TRBJ2-2 TRBD2 - 19 TRBV9 TGTGCCAGCAGCGTAGAATCCAGCTGGACTAGCGGGGGTAGGGGGGAGCTGTTTTTT CASSVESSWTSGGRGELFF
TRBJ2-7 - few 12 TRBV5-5 TGTGCCAGCACCCCTTGGCGCGGCGAGCAGTACTTC CASTPWRGEQYF
TRBJ2-5 TRBD2 - 15 TRBV7-9 TGTGCCAGCAGCTTCCTGGCGGGGGGGCGTGAGACCCAGTACTTC CASSFLAGGRETQYF
TRBJ2-7 TRBD1 - 14 TRBV7-2 TGTGCCAGCAGCCAAACAGGGGGCCGGCGGGAGCAGTACTTC CASSQTGGRREQYF
TRBJ2-7 TRBD2 - 16 TRBV11-2 TGTGCCAGCAGCCGATCCGGACTAGCGGGAGCTTGGGAGCAGTACTTC CASSRSGLAGAWEQYF
TRBJ2-3 TRBD2 - 19 TRBV7-9 TGTGCCAGCAGACCATACGGAGGACTAGCGGGAGTTAGCACAGATACGCAGTATTTT CASRPYGGLAGVSTDTQYF
TRBJ1-6 TRBD1 - 15 TRBV27 TGTGCCAGCAGACAGCTACCCTTCGGGACAGGACCCCTCCACTTT CASRQLPFGTGPLHF
TRBJ1-6 - - 14 TRBV7-8 TGTGCCAGCAGCTTGATTGGGGGGGGTTCACCCCTCCACTTT CASSLIGGGSPLHF
TRBJ2-2 TRBD2 - 16 TRBV9 TGTGCCAGCAGCGTAGTGGGGACTAGTCGCACCGGGGAGCTGTTTTTT CASSVVGTSRTGELFF
TRBJ2-2 - - 14 TRBV7-3 TGTGCCAGCAGCCGGGACCAGGGAGCCGGGGAGCTGTTTTTT CASSRDQGAGELFF
TRBJ1-2 - - 15 TRBV6-2/TRBV6-3 TGTGCCAGCAGTTTTCCACAGGGAGCTAACTATGGCTACACCTTC CASSFPQGANYGYTF
TRBJ2-1 TRBD1 - 15 TRBV11-3 TGTGCCAGCAGCTTCCGACAGGGCCTATACAATGAGCAGTTCTTC CASSFRQGLYNEQFF
TRBJ1-6 - - 15 TRBV30 TGTGCCTGGAGCTTGTCGGGGCCCCATAATTCACCCCTCCACTTT CAWSLSGPHNSPLHF
TRBJ1-5 TRBD1 - 15 TRBV13 TGTGCCAGCAGCCTGAGCCTACAGGGGGATCAGCCCCAGCATTTT CASSLSLQGDQPQHF
TRBJ1-6 - - 13 TRBV10-3 TGTGCCATCAGTGTGACAGATAATTCACCCCTCCACTTT CAISVTDNSPLHF
TRBJ1-5 - - 14 TRBV19 TGTGCCAGTAGTCCCCGACAGGCGGATCAGCCCCAGCATTTT CASSPRQADQPQHF
TRBJ1-5 - few 15 TRBV27 TGTGCCAGCAGTTTTGCGGGAAATAGAAATCAGCCCCAGCATTTT CASSFAGNRNQPQHF
TRBJ2-5 TRBD1 - 17 TRBV9 TGTGCCAGCAGCGGTGGGGTGGGACAGGGGGCCCAGGAGACCCAGTACTTC CASSGGVGQGAQETQYF